This paragraph covers one TCR beta chain sequence. What it binds is not known. The CDR3 loop spans 14 amino acids. The germline V gene has CDR1 LGHDT and CDR2 YNNKEL (reference sequence). Trimming took 0 bases from V and 6 from J, leaving 11 bases between them. The record originates from a study of identical twins. Notes on the study in general: Insertions were reduced in abundant cord blood beta clonotypes but not in memory repertoires. Surplus twin overlap in beta out-of-frame sequences was less pronounced.

One entry per CDR3 protein results from TCRdb running MiXCR on the 5' RACE reads. The sample shows about 100,000 distinct CDR3 sequences, around 5.5% of them seen only once. The sequenced material came from memory T cells sorted from blood. The chain recombines TRBV3-1 with TRBJ1-1; D not certain. The source of this sequence is a woman aged 45-59 years in good health. The DNA of the CDR3 is TGTGCCAGCAGCCAAGATGCGGTTATCCCTGAAGCTTTCTTT. Translating gives CASSQDAVIPEAFF.